This T cell receptor (beta chain) came from a study of cytomegalovirus exposure and HLA in healthy donors. Study-wide points: A later analysis associated around 17,000 TCR beta sequences with HLA alleles at a 0.05 false discovery rate.

Notes on this clone: Its cognate antigen is unknown.

The study ran its PCR with 60 Vbeta and 13 Jbeta primers. Here immunoSEQ multiplex PCR was the method, and the copy in TCRdb shows in-frame clones only, minus some. The table shows approximately 140,000 clones, with roughly four fifths occurring only once. The sample comprised PBMCs. This receptor was identified in a middle-aged woman in good health and CMV-seronegative.

This CDR3 is CASSSKLGDEQYF. CDR3 nucleotides: TGTGCCAGCAGTTCGAAGCTGGGAGACGAGCAGTACTTC. The chain carries TRBV6-5 and TRBJ2-5, with D perhaps matching TRBD2 (5 bases). The better agreement between TRBJ2-7 and the DNA end casts doubt on the J call. The CDR3 runs to 13 residues. Germline CDR1 and CDR2: MNHEY and SVGAGI.